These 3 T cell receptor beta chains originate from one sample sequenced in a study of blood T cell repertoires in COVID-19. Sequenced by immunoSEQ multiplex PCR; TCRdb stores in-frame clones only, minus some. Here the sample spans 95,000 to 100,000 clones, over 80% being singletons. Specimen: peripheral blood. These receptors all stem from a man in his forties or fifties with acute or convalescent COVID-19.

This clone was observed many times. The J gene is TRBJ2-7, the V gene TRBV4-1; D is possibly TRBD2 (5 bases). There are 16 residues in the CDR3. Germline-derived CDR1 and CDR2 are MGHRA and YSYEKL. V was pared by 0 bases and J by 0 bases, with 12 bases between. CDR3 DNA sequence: TGCGCCAGCAGCCAAGATCCTCCGGGGATCTCCTACGAGCAGTACTTC. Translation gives CASSQDPPGISYEQYF.

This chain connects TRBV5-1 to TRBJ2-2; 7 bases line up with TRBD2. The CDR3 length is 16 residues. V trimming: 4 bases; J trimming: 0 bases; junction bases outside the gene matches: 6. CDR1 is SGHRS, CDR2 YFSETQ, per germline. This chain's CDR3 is CASSLLATANTGELFF. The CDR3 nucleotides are TGCGCCAGCAGCCTACTAGCGACCGCGAACACCGGGGAGCTGTTTTTT.

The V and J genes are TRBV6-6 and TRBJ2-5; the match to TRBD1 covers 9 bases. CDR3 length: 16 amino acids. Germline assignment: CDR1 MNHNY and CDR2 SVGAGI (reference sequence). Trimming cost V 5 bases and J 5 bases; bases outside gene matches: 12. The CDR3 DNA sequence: TGTGCCAGCAGTCAACTGGGACAGGGTCCGGTCGAGACCCAGTACTTC. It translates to CASSQLGQGPVETQYF.